This T cell receptor beta chain was sequenced in a study of cytomegalovirus exposure and HLA in healthy donors. A multiplex PCR was run with 60 Vbeta primers and 13 Jbeta primers. Produced via immunoSEQ multiplex PCR; TCRdb's table is partial and in-frame only. The sample carries around 100,000 clones, over 75% recorded once. The germline gives CDR1 LNHDA, CDR2 SQIVND (reference sequence). Deletions cut 4 bases from V and 7 bases from J, with 11 bases between. This CDR3 comprises 13 residues. J is TRBJ1-5 and V is TRBV19; D not resolved. The sequencing sample was made of PBMCs. This sequence was found in a woman in her late teens or twenties in good health and CMV-seropositive. The CDR3 is CASSTQFGQPQHF. CDR3 in DNA: TGTGCCAGTAGTACACAGTTTGGCCAGCCCCAGCATTTT.